This TCR beta chain was recovered during a study of Ad26.COV2.S vaccination and SARS-CoV-2 variants. Study at large: Each vaccinee took Ad26.COV2.S intramuscularly, once or twice 56 days apart. Overall study findings and caveats: Using TCR breadth and depth analyses may have led to underestimated total T cell responses. Those who received the vaccine showed greater spike-specific TCR breadth than those given placebo.

Profiling relied on immunoSEQ multiplex PCR, and the TCRdb table lists in-frame clones only, not all of them. The table has about 250,000 clones, 70% to 90% seen once. Treatment reported: 19 received Ad26.COV2.S at low or high dose, single or two shots; about 5 received placebo; per-sample allocation not given. Samples analyzed were those drawn on day 63 after the first vaccine or placebo injection. V was trimmed by 4 bases and J by 7 bases, leaving 17 bases between them. The CDR3 totals 16 residues. Germline loops: CDR1 MNHEY, CDR2 SMNVEV (reference sequence). A note on this clone: Its antigen is still unknown.

This material consisted of peripheral blood, taken in a trial of Ad26.COV2.S vaccine versus placebo. This chain links TRBV27 with TRBJ1-6; no firm D call. The sequence was collected from a person aged 18-65 years who received the Ad26.COV2.S COVID-19 vaccine or a placebo. DNA of the CDR3: TGTGCCAGCAGTTCAGAACAGAGGGAAAGGAATTCACCCCTCCACTTT. Translated, it gives CASSSEQRERNSPLHF.